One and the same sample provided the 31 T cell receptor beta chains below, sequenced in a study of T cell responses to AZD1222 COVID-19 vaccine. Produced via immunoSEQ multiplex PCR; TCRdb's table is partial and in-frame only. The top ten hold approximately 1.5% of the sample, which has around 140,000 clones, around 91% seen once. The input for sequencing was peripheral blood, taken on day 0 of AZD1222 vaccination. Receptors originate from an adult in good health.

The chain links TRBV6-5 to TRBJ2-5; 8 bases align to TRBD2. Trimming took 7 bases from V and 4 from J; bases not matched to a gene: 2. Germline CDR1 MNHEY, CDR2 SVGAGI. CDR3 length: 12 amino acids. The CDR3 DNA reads TGTGCCAGCACTAGCGGGCCAGAGACCCAGTACTTC. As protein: CASTSGPETQYF.

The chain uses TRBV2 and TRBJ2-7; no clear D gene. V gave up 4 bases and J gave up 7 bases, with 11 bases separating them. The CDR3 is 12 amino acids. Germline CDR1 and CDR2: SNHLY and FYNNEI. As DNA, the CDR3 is TGTGCCAGCAGTGCGGACCTTGGGGAGCAGTACTTC. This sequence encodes CASSADLGEQYF.

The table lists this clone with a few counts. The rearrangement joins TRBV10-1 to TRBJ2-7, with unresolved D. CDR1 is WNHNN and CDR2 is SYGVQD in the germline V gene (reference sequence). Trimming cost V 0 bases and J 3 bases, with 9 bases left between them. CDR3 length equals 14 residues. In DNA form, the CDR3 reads TGCGCCAGCAGTGAGTCGGGAAGGCTCTACGAGCAGTACTTC. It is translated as CASSESGRLYEQYF.

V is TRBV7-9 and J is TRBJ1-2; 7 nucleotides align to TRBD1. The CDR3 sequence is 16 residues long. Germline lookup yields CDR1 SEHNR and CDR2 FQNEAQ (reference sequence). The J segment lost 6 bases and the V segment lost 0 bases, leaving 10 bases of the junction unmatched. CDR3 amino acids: CASSLAGTVGSDGYTF. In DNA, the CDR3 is TGTGCCAGCAGCTTAGCCGGGACAGTGGGTAGTGATGGCTACACCTTC.

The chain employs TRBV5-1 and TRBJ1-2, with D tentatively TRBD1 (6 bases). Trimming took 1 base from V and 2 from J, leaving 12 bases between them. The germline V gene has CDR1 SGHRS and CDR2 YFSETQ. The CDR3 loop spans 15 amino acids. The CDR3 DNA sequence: TGCGCCAGCAGCTTGTTAAGACAGGACAACTATGGCTACACCTTC. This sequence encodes CASSLLRQDNYGYTF.

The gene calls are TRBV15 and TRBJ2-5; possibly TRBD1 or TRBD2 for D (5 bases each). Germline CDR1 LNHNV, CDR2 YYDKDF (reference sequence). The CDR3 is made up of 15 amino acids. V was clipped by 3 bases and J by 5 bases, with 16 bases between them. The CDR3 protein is CATSRAGTGMETQYF. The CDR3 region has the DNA TGTGCCACCAGCAGGGCCGGGACGGGTATGGAGACCCAGTACTTC.

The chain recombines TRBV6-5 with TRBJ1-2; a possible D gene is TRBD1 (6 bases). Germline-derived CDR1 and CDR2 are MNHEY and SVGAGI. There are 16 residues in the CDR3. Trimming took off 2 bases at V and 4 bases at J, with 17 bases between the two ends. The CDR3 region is CASSYNTGPHPYGYTF. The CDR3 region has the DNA TGTGCCAGCAGTTACAACACAGGGCCCCACCCCTATGGCTACACCTTC.

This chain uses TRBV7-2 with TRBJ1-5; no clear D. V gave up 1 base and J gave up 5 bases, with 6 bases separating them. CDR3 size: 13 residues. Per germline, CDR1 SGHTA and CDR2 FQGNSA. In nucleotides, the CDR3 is TGTGCCAGCAGCTTAGTCAATTATCAGCCCCAGCATTTT. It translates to CASSLVNYQPQHF.

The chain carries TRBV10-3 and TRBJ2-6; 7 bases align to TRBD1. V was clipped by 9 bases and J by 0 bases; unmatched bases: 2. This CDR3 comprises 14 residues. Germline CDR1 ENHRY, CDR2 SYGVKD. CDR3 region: CAIRDSSGANVLTF. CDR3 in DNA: TGTGCCATTAGGGACAGCTCTGGGGCCAACGTCCTGACTTTC.

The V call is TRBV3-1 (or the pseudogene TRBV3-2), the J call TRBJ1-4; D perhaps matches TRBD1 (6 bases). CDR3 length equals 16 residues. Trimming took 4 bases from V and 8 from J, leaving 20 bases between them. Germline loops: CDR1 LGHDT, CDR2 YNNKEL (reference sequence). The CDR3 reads CASSRNLQGRREKLFF. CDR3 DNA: TGTGCCAGCAGCCGAAACCTACAGGGTCGTCGGGAAAAACTGTTTTTT.

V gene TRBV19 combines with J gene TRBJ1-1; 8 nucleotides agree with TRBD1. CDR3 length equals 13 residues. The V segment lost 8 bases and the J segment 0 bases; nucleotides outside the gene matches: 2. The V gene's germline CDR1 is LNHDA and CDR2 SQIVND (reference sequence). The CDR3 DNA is TGTGCCAGTGCAGGGGGCCTGAACACTGAAGCTTTCTTT. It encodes CASAGGLNTEAFF. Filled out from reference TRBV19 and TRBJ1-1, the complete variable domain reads DGGITQSPKYLFRKEGQNVTLSCEQNLNHDAMYWYRQDPGQGLRLIYYSQIVNDFQKGDIAEGYSVSREKKESFPLTVTSAQKNPTAFYLCASAGGLNTEAFFGQGTRLTVV.

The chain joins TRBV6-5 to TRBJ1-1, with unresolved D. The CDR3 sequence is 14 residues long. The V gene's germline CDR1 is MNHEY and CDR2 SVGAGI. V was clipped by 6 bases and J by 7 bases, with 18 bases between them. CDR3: CASRPSRVAGEAFF. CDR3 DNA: TGTGCCAGCAGGCCCAGCCGGGTCGCCGGTGAAGCTTTCTTT.

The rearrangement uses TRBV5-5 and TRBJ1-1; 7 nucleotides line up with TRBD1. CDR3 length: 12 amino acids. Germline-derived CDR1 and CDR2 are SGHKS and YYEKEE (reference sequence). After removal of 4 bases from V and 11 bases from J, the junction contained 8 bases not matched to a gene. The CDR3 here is CASSPHRGGAFF. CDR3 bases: TGTGCCAGCAGCCCCCACAGGGGTGGCGCTTTCTTT.

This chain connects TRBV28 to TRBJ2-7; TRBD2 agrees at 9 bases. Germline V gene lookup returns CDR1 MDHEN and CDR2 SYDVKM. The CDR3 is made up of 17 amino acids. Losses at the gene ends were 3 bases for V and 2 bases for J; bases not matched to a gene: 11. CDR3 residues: CASSFRIAGVFPYEQYF. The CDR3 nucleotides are TGTGCCAGCAGTTTTCGGATAGCGGGAGTCTTCCCCTACGAGCAGTACTTC.

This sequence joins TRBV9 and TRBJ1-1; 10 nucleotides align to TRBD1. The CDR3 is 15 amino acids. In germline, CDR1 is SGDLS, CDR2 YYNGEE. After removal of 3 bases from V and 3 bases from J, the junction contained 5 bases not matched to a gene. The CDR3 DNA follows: TGTGCCAGCAGCGCCACCGGGACAGGGGACACTGAAGCTTTCTTT. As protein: CASSATGTGDTEAFF.

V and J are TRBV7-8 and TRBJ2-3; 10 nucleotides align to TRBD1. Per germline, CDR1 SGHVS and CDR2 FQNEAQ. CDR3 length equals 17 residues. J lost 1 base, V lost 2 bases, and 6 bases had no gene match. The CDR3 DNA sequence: TGTGCCAGCAGCTTAAGGGGACAGGGGATTGGCACAGATACGCAGTATTTT. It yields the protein CASSLRGQGIGTDTQYF.

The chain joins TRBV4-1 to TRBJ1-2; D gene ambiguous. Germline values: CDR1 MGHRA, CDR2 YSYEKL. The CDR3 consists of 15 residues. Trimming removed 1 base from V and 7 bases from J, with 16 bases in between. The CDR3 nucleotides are TGCGCCAGCAGCCAAGTTAATGACCCGCGTCGTGGCTACACCTTC. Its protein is CASSQVNDPRRGYTF.

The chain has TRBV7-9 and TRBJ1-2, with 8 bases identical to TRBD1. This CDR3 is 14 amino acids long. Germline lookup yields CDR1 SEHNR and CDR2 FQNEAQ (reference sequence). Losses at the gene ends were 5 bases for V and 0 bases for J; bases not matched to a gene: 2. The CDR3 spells CASSRQGPNYGYTF. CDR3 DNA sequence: TGTGCCAGCAGCCGACAGGGGCCTAACTATGGCTACACCTTC. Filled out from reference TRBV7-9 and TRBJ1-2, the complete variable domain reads DTGVSQNPRHKITKRGQNVTFRCDPISEHNRLYWYRQTLGQGPEFLTYFQNEAQLEKSRLLSDRFSAERPKGSFSTLEIQRTEQGDSAMYLCASSRQGPNYGYTFGSGTRLTVV.

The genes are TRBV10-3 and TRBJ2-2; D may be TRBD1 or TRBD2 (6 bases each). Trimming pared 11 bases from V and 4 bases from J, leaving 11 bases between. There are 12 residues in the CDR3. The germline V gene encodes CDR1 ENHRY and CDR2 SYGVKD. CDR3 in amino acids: CAAGGSTGELFF. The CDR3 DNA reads TGTGCCGCCGGGGGCAGCACCGGGGAGCTGTTTTTT.

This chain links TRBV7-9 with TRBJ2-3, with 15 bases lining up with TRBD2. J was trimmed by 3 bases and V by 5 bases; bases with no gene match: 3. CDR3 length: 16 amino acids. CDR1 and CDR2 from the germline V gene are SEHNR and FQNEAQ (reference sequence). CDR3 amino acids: CASSRGLAGGTDTQYF. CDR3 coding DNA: TGTGCCAGCAGCCGCGGACTAGCGGGGGGGACAGATACGCAGTATTTT.

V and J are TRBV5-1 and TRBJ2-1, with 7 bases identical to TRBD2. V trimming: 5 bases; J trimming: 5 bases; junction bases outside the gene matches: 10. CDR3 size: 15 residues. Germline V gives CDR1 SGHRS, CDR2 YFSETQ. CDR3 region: CASSPGASGDNEQFF. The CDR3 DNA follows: TGCGCCAGCAGTCCCGGGGCTAGCGGAGACAATGAGCAGTTCTTC.

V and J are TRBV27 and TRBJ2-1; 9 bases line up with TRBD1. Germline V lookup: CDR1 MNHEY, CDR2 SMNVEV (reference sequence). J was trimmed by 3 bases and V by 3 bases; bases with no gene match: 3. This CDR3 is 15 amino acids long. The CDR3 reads CASSFSGQGYNEQFF. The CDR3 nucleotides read TGTGCCAGCAGTTTTTCGGGACAGGGCTACAATGAGCAGTTCTTC.

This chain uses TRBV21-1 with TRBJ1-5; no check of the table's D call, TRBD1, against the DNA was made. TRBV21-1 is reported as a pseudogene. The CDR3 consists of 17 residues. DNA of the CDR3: TGTGCCAGCAGCAAAGGTGGGGCAGCCTATAGCAATCAGCCCCAGCATTTT. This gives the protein CASSKGGAAYSNQPQHF.

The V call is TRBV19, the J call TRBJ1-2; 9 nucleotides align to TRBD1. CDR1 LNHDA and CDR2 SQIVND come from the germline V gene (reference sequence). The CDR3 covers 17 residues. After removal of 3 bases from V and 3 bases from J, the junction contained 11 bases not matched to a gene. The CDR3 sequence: CASSIWPGTGKYYGYTF. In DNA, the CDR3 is TGTGCCAGTAGTATCTGGCCCGGGACAGGGAAGTACTATGGCTACACCTTC. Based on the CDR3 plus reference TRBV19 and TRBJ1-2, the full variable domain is DGGITQSPKYLFRKEGQNVTLSCEQNLNHDAMYWYRQDPGQGLRLIYYSQIVNDFQKGDIAEGYSVSREKKESFPLTVTSAQKNPTAFYLCASSIWPGTGKYYGYTFGSGTRLTVV.

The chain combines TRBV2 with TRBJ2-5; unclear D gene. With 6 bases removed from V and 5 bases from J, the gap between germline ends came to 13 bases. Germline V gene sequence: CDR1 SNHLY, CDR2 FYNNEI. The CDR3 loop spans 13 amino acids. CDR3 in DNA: TGTGCCAGCAGCCGCCAAAAAGGGGAGACCCAGTACTTC. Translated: CASSRQKGETQYF.

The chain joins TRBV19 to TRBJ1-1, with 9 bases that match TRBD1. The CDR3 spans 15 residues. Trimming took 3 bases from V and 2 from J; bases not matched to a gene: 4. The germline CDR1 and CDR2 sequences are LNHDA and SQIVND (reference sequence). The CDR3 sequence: CASSIATGGNTEAFF. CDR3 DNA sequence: TGTGCCAGTAGTATCGCCACAGGGGGCAACACTGAAGCTTTCTTT. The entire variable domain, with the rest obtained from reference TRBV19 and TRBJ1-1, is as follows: DGGITQSPKYLFRKEGQNVTLSCEQNLNHDAMYWYRQDPGQGLRLIYYSQIVNDFQKGDIAEGYSVSREKKESFPLTVTSAQKNPTAFYLCASSIATGGNTEAFFGQGTRLTVV.

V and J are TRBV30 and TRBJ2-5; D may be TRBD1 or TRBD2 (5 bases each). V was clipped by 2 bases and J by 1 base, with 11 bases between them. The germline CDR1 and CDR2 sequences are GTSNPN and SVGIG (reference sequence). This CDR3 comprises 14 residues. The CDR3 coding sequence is TGTGCCTGGAGTTATGGGACCACCCAAGAGACCCAGTACTTC. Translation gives CAWSYGTTQETQYF. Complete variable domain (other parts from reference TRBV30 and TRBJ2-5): SQTIHQWPATLVQPVGSPLSLECTVEGTSNPNLYWYRQAAGRGLQLLFYSVGIGQISSEVPQNLSASRPQDRQFILSSKKLLLSDSGFYLCAWSYGTTQETQYFGPGTRLLVL.

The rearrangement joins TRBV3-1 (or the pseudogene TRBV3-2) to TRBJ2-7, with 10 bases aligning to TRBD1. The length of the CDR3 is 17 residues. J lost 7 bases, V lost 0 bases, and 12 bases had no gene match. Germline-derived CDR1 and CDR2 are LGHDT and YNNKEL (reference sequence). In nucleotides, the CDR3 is TGTGCCAGCAGCCAAGATCCCCGGGACAGGGGATTTCGGGAGCAGTACTTC. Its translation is CASSQDPRDRGFREQYF.

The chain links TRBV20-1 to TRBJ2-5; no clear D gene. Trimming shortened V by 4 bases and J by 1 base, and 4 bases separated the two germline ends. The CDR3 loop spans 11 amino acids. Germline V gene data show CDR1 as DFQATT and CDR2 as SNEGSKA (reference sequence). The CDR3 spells CSATPQETQYF. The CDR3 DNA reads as TGCAGTGCTACCCCCCAAGAGACCCAGTACTTC.

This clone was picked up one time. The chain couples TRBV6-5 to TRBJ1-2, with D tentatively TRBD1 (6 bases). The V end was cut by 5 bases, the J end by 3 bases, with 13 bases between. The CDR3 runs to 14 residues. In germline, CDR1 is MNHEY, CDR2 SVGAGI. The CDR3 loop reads CASSPGPGDYGYTF. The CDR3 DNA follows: TGTGCCAGCAGTCCGGGCCCAGGGGACTATGGCTACACCTTC.

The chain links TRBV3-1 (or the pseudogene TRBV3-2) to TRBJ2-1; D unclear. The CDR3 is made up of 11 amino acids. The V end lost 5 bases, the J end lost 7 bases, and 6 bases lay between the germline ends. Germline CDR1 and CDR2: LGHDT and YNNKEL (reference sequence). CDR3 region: CASSEYNEQFF. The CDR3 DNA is TGTGCCAGCAGCGAATATAATGAGCAGTTCTTC.